The clone carrying this TCR beta chain was observed a single time. The data stem from a study of blood T cell repertoires in COVID-19. Study context: COVID-19 samples collected from the United States, Italy and Spain covered acute and convalescent phases. T cells, B-cell-depleted T cells, or PBMCs provided the cDNA or gDNA that served as material.

In the study's own analysis: Using reference gene primer amplification, nucleated cell counts were estimated. The method was immunoSEQ multiplex PCR; TCRdb's version includes in-frame clones alone and lacks a portion of them. For V, J and clone size, that table is used; D and trimming come from the DNA. The sample lists tens of thousands of clones, over 60% occurring once. The V gene end was trimmed by 2 bases and the J gene end by 6 bases; junction bases not matched to a gene: 7. This CDR3 comprises 15 residues. Per the germline V gene, CDR1 is SEHNR and CDR2 is FQNEAQ (reference sequence). The specimen sequenced was peripheral blood. The V gene is TRBV7-9, the J gene TRBJ2-1, with 7 bases that match TRBD2. This clonotype was obtained from a human donor in a cohort sampled during active COVID-19. The CDR3 sequence: CASSLTSGTGNEQFF. Written as DNA, the CDR3 is TGTGCCAGCAGCTTAACAAGCGGGACTGGCAATGAGCAGTTCTTC.